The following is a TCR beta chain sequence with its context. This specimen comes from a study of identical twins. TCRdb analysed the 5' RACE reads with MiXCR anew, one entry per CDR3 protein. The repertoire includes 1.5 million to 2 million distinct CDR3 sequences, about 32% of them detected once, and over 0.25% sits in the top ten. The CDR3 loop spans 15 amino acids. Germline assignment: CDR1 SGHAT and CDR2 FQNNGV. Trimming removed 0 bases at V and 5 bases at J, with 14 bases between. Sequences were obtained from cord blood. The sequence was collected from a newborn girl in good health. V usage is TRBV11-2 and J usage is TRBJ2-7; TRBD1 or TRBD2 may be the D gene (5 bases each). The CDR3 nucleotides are TGTGCCAGCAGCTTAGAAGTGTGGGGGACCCACGAGCAGTACTTC. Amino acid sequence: CASSLEVWGTHEQYF.